This entry describes one T cell receptor (beta chain). Its antigen is currently unknown. The data derive from a study of OX40 agonist ivuxolimab in advanced cancers. At the level of the study: Three patients, one with hepatocellular carcinoma and two with cutaneous melanoma, responded partially. Notes on the study in general: With doses of 0.1 to 3.0 mg/kg, CD4+ and CD8+ blood T cells had undergone clonal expansion by week 6.

Looked up from germline, CDR1 is SGHRS and CDR2 is YFSETQ. The CDR3 has 15 residues. The V end was cut by 0 bases, the J end by 7 bases, with 17 bases between. Clones were sequenced by immunoSEQ multiplex PCR, and TCRdb holds only the in-frame ones, with some missing. The table lists tens of thousands of clones, over 70% of them singletons. This rearrangement joins TRBV5-1 to TRBJ2-7; possibly TRBD2 for D (6 bases). The sample consisted of CD4+ or CD8+ T cells sorted from blood, taken in a trial of the OX40 agonist ivuxolimab. The source of this sequence is an adult with an advanced solid tumor such as melanoma, head and neck, liver or kidney cancer. In DNA form, the CDR3 reads TGCGCCAGCAGCTTGGCCAGAGGGGCCGGGAGTGAGCAGTACTTC. It yields the protein CASSLARGAGSEQYF.